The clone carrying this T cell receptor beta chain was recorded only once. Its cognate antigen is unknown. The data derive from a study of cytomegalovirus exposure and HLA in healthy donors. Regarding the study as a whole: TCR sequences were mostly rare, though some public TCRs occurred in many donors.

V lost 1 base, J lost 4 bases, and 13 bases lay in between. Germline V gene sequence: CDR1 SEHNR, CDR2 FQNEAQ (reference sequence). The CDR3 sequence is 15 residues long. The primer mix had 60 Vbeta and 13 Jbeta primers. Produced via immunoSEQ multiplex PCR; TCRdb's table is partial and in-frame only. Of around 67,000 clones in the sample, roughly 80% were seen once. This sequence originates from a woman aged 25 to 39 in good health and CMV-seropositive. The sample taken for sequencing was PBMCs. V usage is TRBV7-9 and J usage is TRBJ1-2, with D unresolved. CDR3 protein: CASSLELEGAYGYTF. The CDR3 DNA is TGTGCCAGCAGCTTAGAGTTGGAGGGCGCCTATGGCTACACCTTC. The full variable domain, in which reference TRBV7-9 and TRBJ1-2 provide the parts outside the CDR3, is DTGVSQNPRHKITKRGQNVTFRCDPISEHNRLYWYRQTLGQGPEFLTYFQNEAQLEKSRLLSDRFSAERPKGSFSTLEIQRTEQGDSAMYLCASSLELEGAYGYTFGSGTRLTVV.